This T cell receptor (beta chain) was identified during a study of shared clonotypes between healthy human individuals. Study conclusions and caveats: Non-shared clonotypes had lower generation probabilities than those shared by all four donors. Sequencing depth was expected to affect clonotype sharing among donors.

Researchers partitioned CD4+ cells into CD45RA+ naive and CD45RA-negative memory subsets. V was shortened by 3 bases and J by 7 bases, with 19 bases between the two germline ends. CDR3 length: 15 residues. Germline V CDR1 and CDR2: SGHTA, FQGNSA. Using immunoSEQ multiplex PCR, the repertoire was profiled, and TCRdb retains in-frame clones only, with some absent. The sample lists about 1 million clones, more than 75% occurring once. Details on this clone: The antigen remains undetermined.

Sequencing was carried out using memory CD4+ T cells from PBMCs. The subset here: CD45RA-negative fraction. The TCR comes from a man aged 18 to 29 in good health. Some clones in this sample may be carry-over from other donors' samples. V usage is TRBV7-2 and J usage is TRBJ2-7, with D possibly called TRBD1 or TRBD2 (5 bases each). CDR3 nucleotides: TGTGCCAGCAGCTTTGGAGGTTCTAAAAGGGGAGAGCAGTACTTC. Its translation is CASSFGGSKRGEQYF.